The 13 T cell receptor beta chains presented below share a single source sample, sequenced in a study of blood T cell repertoires in COVID-19 (TCRdb year 2020). Libraries were prepared through the immunoSEQ multiplex PCR assay. TCRdb mirrors the immuneACCESS table, restricted to in-frame sequences. Some clones are absent from its copies; in checked studies, under half trace to an unresolved V gene, and the reason for the others is unknown. This sample comprises roughly 53,000 clones, more than 80% of them detected only once. Of the sample, around 2.7% falls within the top ten clones. Sequences were obtained from peripheral blood. The receptors were sampled from a man at least 80 years old with acute or convalescent COVID-19.

V and J are TRBV18 and TRBJ2-5, with a weak D call TRBD1 (6 bases). Trimming took 3 bases from V and 4 from J, leaving 12 bases between them. The CDR3 is 14 amino acids. The germline V gene encodes CDR1 KGHSH and CDR2 LQKENI. As DNA, the CDR3 is TGTGCCAGCTCACCTAACCAGGGGCGAGAGACCCAGTACTTC. It yields the protein CASSPNQGRETQYF.

The gene calls are TRBV5-1 and TRBJ1-2, with D possibly matching TRBD1 (6 bases). With 4 bases removed from V and 1 base from J, the gap between germline ends came to 8 bases. The CDR3 totals 13 residues. The V gene's germline CDR1 is SGHRS and CDR2 YFSETQ. The CDR3 loop is CASSRTDNYGYTF. DNA for the CDR3: TGCGCCAGCAGCCGGACAGATAACTATGGCTACACCTTC.

The V gene is TRBV20-1, the J gene TRBJ1-5; D gene uncertain. The V end was cut by 3 bases, the J end by 5 bases, with 11 bases between. The CDR3 sequence is 13 residues long. In germline, CDR1 is DFQATT, CDR2 SNEGSKA (reference sequence). Here the CDR3 DNA reads TGCAGTGCTAGTTCCGGGTGGGATCAGCCCCAGCATTTT. Encoded protein: CSASSGWDQPQHF.

The gene calls are TRBV29-1 and TRBJ1-2; 7 nucleotides match TRBD1. CDR3 size: 13 residues. J lost 6 bases, V lost 6 bases, and 10 bases had no gene match. CDR1 is SQVTM and CDR2 is ANQGSEA in the germline V gene. CDR3 region: CSVGRAGTDGYTF. The CDR3 DNA sequence: TGCAGCGTGGGCCGCGCCGGGACAGATGGCTACACCTTC.

This chain connects TRBV29-1 to TRBJ1-1; 12 positions match TRBD1. Per germline, CDR1 SQVTM and CDR2 ANQGSEA. J lost 5 bases, V lost 6 bases, and 10 bases had no gene match. CDR3 length: 15 residues. This CDR3 reads CSVRDRGLQGTEAFF. The CDR3 nucleotides are TGCAGCGTCAGGGACAGGGGGCTGCAGGGAACTGAAGCTTTCTTT.

The chain uses TRBV27 and TRBJ2-1; 12 bases match TRBD2. CDR3 size: 18 residues. Per the germline V gene, CDR1 is MNHEY and CDR2 is SMNVEV (reference sequence). V trimming: 3 bases; J trimming: 10 bases; junction bases outside the gene matches: 16. CDR3 residues: CASSFAPPLAGGGGEQFF. The CDR3 nucleotides read TGTGCCAGCAGTTTCGCCCCCCCACTAGCGGGGGGCGGTGGAGAGCAGTTCTTC.

The J gene is TRBJ2-5, the V gene TRBV5-1; 9 bases are a match to TRBD2. CDR3 length: 15 amino acids. From germline, CDR1 is SGHRS and CDR2 YFSETQ. Trimming removed 0 bases from V and 4 bases from J; junction bases left unmatched: 4. CDR3 residues: CASSLVAGVIETQYF. In nucleotides, the CDR3 is TGCGCCAGCAGCTTGGTAGCGGGGGTTATAGAGACCCAGTACTTC.

The chain combines TRBV6-5 with TRBJ1-1, with 8 bases fitting TRBD1. With 5 bases clipped from V and 1 base from J, the junction kept 6 bases outside the gene matches. The CDR3 length is 15 residues. Germline values: CDR1 MNHEY, CDR2 SVGAGI. DNA for the CDR3: TGTGCCAGCAGTCCTCGGACAGGGCAGAACACTGAAGCTTTCTTT. Encoded protein: CASSPRTGQNTEAFF.

This chain uses TRBV5-1 with TRBJ1-2, with D perhaps TRBD1 (5 bases). This CDR3 is 12 amino acids long. Germline lookup yields CDR1 SGHRS and CDR2 YFSETQ. V lost 2 bases and J 8 bases, leaving 10 bases between the germline ends. In DNA, the CDR3 is TGCGCCAGCAGCTTAGGGGTTCGGGGCTACACCTTC. It specifies CASSLGVRGYTF. The full variable domain, its missing parts supplied by reference TRBV5-1 and TRBJ1-2, is KAGVTQTPRYLIKTRGQQVTLSCSPISGHRSVSWYQQTPGQGLQFLFEYFSETQRNKGNFPGRFSGRQFSNSRSEMNVSTLELGDSALYLCASSLGVRGYTFGSGTRLTVV.

The V gene is TRBV18, the J gene TRBJ2-2, with D maybe TRBD1 (5 bases). CDR1 is KGHSH, CDR2 LQKENI, per germline. This CDR3 has 15 amino acids. V lost 1 base, J lost 13 bases, and 19 bases lay in between. In nucleotides, the CDR3 is TGTGCCAGCTCACCACGAGACGCAGGGCGCCAGGTGCTGTTTTTT. Residues: CASSPRDAGRQVLFF. Supplemented by reference TRBV18 and TRBJ2-2, the full variable domain reads NAGVMQNPRHLVRRRGQEARLRCSPMKGHSHVYWYRQLPEEGLKFMVYLQKENIIDESGMPKERFSAEFPKEGPSILRIQQVVRGDSAAYFCASSPRDAGRQVLFFGEGSRLTVL.

The genes are TRBV7-6 and TRBJ2-3; a possible D gene is TRBD2 (5 bases). V was shortened by 5 bases and J by 1 base, with 16 bases between the two germline ends. From germline, CDR1 is SGHVS and CDR2 FNYEAQ. CDR3 length equals 16 residues. The CDR3 loop reads CASSPQVRVGTDTQYF. The CDR3 DNA follows: TGTGCCAGCAGCCCTCAGGTGAGGGTAGGCACAGATACGCAGTATTTT.

This clone was recorded only once. This chain connects TRBV7-6 to TRBJ2-2; maybe TRBD1 (6 bases). CDR1 is SGHVS, CDR2 FNYEAQ, per germline. This CDR3 contains 15 residues. Trimming left V 5 bases short and J 6 bases short, with 16 bases between. DNA of the CDR3: TGTGCCAGCAGCCCAAACAGGGTTCAGGCCGGGGAGCTGTTTTTT. As protein: CASSPNRVQAGELFF.

The chain is built from TRBV11-2 and TRBJ1-3, with TRBD1 matching 7 bases. There are 15 residues in the CDR3. The germline CDR1 and CDR2 sequences are SGHAT and FQNNGV. With V trimmed by 5 bases and J by 2 bases, 6 bases remained unmatched. CDR3 protein: CASSALTGTGNTIYF. CDR3 nucleotides: TGTGCCAGCAGCGCCCTGACAGGGACTGGAAACACCATATATTTT. The variable domain in full, completed from reference TRBV11-2 and TRBJ1-3, reads EAGVAQSPRYKIIEKRQSVAFWCNPISGHATLYWYQQILGQGPKLLIQFQNNGVVDDSQLPKDRFSAERLKGVDSTLKIQPAKLEDSAVYLCASSALTGTGNTIYFGEGSWLTVV.